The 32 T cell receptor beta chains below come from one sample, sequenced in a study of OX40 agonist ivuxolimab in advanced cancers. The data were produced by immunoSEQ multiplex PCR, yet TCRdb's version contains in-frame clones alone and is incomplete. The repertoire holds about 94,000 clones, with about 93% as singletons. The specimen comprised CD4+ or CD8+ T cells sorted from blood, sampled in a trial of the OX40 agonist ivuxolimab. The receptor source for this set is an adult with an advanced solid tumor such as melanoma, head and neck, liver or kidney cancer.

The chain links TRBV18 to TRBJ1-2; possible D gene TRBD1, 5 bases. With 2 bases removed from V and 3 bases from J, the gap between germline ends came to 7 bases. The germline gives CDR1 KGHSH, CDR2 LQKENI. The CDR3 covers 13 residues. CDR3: CASSPETDYGYTF. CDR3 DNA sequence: TGTGCCAGCTCACCAGAGACAGACTATGGCTACACCTTC.

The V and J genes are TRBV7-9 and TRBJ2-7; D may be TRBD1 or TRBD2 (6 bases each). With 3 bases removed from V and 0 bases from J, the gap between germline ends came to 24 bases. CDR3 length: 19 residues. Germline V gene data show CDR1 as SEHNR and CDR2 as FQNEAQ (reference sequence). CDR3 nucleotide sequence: TGTGCCAGCAGCTTTGGCCGGGGGCGCGAGGGGCGGACCTCCTACGAGCAGTACTTC. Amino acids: CASSFGRGREGRTSYEQYF.

DNA of the CDR3: TGTGCCAGTAGTCCTGGACAGGCTAGAGAGCAGTACTTC. It translates to CASSPGQAREQYF. This sequence joins TRBV19 and TRBJ2-7, with TRBD1 matching over 7 bases. The CDR3 runs 13 residues. With V trimmed by 5 bases and J by 7 bases, 8 bases remained unmatched. CDR1 is LNHDA and CDR2 is SQIVND in the germline V gene (reference sequence).

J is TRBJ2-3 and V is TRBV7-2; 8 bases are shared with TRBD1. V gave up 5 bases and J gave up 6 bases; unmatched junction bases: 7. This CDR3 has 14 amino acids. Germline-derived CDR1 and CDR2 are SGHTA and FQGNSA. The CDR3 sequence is CASSPDRGTDTQYF. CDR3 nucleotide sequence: TGTGCCAGCAGCCCCGACAGGGGAACCGATACGCAGTATTTT.

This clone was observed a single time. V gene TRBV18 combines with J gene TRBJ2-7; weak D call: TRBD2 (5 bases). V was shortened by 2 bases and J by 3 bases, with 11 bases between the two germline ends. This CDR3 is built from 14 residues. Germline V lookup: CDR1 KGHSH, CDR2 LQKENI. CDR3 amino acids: CASSPTTTYYEQYF. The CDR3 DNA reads TGTGCCAGCTCACCAACGACTACCTACTACGAGCAGTACTTC.

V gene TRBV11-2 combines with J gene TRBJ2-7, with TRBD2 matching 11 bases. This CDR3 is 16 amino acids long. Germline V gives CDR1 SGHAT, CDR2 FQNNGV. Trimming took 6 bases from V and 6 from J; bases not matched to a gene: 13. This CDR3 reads CASRSLAGGGPLEQYF. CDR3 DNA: TGTGCCAGCAGAAGTCTAGCGGGAGGTGGCCCCCTCGAGCAGTACTTC.

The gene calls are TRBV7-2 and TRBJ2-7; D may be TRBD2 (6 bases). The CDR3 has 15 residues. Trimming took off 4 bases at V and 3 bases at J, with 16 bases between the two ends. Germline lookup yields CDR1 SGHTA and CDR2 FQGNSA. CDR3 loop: CASSWDFLGFYEQYF. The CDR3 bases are TGTGCCAGCAGCTGGGACTTCCTGGGGTTCTACGAGCAGTACTTC.

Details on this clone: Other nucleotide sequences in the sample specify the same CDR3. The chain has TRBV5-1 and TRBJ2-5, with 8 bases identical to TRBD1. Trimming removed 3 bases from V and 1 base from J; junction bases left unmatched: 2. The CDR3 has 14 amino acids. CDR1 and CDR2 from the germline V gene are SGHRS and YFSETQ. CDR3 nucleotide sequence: TGCGCCAGCAGCTCAGGACAGGGCCAAGAGACCCAGTACTTC. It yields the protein CASSSGQGQETQYF. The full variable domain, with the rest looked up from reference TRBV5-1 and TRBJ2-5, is KAGVTQTPRYLIKTRGQQVTLSCSPISGHRSVSWYQQTPGQGLQFLFEYFSETQRNKGNFPGRFSGRQFSNSRSEMNVSTLELGDSALYLCASSSGQGQETQYFGPGTRLLVL.

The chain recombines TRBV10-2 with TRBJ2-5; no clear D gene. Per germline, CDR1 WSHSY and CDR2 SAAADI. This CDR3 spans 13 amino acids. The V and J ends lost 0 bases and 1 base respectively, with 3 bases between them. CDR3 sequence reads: CASSESTQETQYF. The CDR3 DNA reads TGCGCCAGCAGTGAGTCGACCCAAGAGACCCAGTACTTC.

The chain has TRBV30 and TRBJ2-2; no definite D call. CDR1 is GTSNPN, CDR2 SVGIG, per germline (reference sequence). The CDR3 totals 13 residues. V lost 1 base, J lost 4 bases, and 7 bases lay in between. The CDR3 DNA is TGTGCCTGGAGTGGTACAGTCACCGGGGAGCTGTTTTTT. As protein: CAWSGTVTGELFF.

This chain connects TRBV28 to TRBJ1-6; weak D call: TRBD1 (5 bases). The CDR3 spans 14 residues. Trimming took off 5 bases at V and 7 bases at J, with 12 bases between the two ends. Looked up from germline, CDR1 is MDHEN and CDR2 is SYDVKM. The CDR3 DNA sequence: TGTGCCAGCAGTCCCCAGGGATGGAATTCACCCCTCCACTTT. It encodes CASSPQGWNSPLHF.

CDR3 bases: TGTGCCAGCAGTTACGGGGCAGGGAATCAGCCCCAGCATTTT. Encoded protein: CASSYGAGNQPQHF. The chain has TRBV6-5 and TRBJ1-5; D perhaps matches TRBD1 (5 bases). V lost 2 bases and J 4 bases, leaving 9 bases between the germline ends. The CDR3 totals 14 residues. In germline, CDR1 is MNHEY, CDR2 SVGAGI.

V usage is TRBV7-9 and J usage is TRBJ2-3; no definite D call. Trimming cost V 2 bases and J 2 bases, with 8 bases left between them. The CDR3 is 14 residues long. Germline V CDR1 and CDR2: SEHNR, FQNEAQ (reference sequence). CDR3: CASSLRQFTDTQYF. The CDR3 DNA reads TGTGCCAGCAGCTTAAGGCAGTTCACAGATACGCAGTATTTT.

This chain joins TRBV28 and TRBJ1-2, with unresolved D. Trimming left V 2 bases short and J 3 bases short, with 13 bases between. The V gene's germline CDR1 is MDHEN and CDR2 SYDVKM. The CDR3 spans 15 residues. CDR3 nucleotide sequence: TGTGCCAGCAGTTTAATCGGCAGACCTTACTATGGCTACACCTTC. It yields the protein CASSLIGRPYYGYTF.

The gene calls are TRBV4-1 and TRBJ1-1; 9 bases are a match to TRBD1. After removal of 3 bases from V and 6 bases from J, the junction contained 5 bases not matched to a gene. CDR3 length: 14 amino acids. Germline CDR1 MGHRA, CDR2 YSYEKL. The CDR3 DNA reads TGCGCCAGCAGCCAGGGGACAGGGAGTCCTGAAGCTTTCTTT. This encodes CASSQGTGSPEAFF.

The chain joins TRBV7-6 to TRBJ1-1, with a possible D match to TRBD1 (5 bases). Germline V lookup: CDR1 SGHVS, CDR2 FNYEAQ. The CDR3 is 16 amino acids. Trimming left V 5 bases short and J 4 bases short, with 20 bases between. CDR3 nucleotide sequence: TGTGCCAGCAGCGGATTATGGGACCGGACGGGCACTGAAGCTTTCTTT. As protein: CASSGLWDRTGTEAFF.

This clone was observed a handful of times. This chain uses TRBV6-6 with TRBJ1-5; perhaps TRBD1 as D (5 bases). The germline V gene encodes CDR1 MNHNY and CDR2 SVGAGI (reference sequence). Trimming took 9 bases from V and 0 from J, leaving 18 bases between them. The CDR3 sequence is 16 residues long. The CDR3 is CASRTRRGNSNQPQHF. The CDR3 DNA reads TGTGCCAGTCGAACCCGGCGGGGGAATAGCAATCAGCCCCAGCATTTT.

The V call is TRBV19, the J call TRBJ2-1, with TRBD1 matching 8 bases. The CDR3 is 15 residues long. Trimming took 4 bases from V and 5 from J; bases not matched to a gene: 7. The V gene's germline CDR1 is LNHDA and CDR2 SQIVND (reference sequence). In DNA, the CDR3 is TGTGCCAGTAGTACGCCCGGGACAGGAAACAATGAGCAGTTCTTC. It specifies CASSTPGTGNNEQFF.

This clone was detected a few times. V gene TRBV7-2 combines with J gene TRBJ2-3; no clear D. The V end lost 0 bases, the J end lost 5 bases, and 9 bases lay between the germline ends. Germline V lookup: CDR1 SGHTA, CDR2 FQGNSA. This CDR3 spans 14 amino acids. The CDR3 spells CASSLAAVGDTQYF. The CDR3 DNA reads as TGTGCCAGCAGCTTAGCTGCGGTGGGAGATACGCAGTATTTT.

In DNA, the CDR3 is TGCGCCAGCAGCCAAGATCGAGGGGGTTGGAGTGAGCAGTTCTTC. Its translation: CASSQDRGGWSEQFF. V gene TRBV4-3 combines with J gene TRBJ2-1, with a weak D call TRBD1 (6 bases). The germline V and J ends were trimmed by 0 bases and 9 bases, with 15 bases remaining between them. From germline, CDR1 is LGHNA and CDR2 YSLEER. The CDR3 covers 15 residues.

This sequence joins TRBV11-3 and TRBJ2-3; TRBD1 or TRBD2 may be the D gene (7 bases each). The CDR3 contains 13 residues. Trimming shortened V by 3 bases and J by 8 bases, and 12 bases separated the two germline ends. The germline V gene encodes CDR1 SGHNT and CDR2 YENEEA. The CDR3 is CASSLARGGTQYF. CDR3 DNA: TGTGCCAGCAGCTTGGCCAGGGGGGGTACGCAGTATTTT.

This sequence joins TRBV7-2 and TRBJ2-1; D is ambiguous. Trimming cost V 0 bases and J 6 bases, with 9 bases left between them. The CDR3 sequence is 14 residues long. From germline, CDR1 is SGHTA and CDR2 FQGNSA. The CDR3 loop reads CASSLAPATNEQFF. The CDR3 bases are TGTGCCAGCAGCTTAGCGCCAGCCACCAATGAGCAGTTCTTC.

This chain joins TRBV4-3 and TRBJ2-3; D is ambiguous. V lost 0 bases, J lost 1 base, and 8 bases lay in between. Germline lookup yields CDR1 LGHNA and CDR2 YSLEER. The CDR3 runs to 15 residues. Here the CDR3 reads CASSQDYGRTDTQYF. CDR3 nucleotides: TGCGCCAGCAGCCAAGATTACGGTCGCACAGATACGCAGTATTTT.

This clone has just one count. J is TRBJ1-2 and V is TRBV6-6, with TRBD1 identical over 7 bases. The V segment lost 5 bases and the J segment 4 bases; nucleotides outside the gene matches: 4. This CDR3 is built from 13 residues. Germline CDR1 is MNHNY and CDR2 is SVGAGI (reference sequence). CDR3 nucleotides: TGTGCCAGCAGTCTACAGGGGTCCTATGGCTACACCTTC. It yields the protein CASSLQGSYGYTF.

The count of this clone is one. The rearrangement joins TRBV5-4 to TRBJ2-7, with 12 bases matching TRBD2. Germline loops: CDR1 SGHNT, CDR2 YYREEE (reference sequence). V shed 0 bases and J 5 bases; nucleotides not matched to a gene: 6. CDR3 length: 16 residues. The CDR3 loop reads CASSLGLAGVAHEQYF. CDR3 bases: TGTGCCAGCAGCTTGGGACTAGCGGGAGTTGCCCACGAGCAGTACTTC.

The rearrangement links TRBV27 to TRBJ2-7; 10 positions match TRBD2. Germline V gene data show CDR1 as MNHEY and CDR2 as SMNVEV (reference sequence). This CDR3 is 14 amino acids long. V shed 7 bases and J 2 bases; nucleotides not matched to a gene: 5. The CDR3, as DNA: TGTGCCAGCAAACTAGCGGGACCCACCTACGAGCAGTACTTC. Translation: CASKLAGPTYEQYF.

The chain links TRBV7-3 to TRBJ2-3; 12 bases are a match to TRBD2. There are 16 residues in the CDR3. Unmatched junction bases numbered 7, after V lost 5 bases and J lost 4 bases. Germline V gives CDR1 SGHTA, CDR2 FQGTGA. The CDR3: CASSAGLAGPADTQYF. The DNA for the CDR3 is TGTGCCAGCAGCGCAGGACTAGCGGGACCGGCAGATACGCAGTATTTT.

CDR3 amino acids: CASSPSGGTNTGELFF. DNA for the CDR3: TGTGCCAGCTCACCATCGGGCGGAACGAACACCGGGGAGCTGTTTTTT. This sequence joins TRBV18 and TRBJ2-2, with D unclear. Germline values: CDR1 KGHSH, CDR2 LQKENI. The CDR3 runs to 16 residues. The germline V and J ends were trimmed by 2 bases and 0 bases, with 10 bases remaining between them.

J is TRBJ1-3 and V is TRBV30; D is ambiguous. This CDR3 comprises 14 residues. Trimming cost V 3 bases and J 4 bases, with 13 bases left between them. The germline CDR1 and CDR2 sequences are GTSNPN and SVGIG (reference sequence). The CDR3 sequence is CAWSLGEEGNTIYF. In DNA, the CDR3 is TGTGCCTGGAGCCTTGGGGAGGAAGGAAACACCATATATTTT.

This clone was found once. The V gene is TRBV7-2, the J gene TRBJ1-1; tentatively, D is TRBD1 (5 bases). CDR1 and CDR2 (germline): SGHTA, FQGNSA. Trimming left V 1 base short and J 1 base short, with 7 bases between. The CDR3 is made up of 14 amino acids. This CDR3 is CASSLVTGNTEAFF. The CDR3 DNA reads TGTGCCAGCAGCTTAGTTACAGGGAACACTGAAGCTTTCTTT.

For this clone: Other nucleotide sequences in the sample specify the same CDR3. The CDR3, as DNA: TGTGCCTGGAGTGGGGGAGGGGGGCAAGAGACCCAGTACTTC. It is translated as CAWSGGGGQETQYF. V gene TRBV30 combines with J gene TRBJ2-5; possibly TRBD2 for D (7 bases). This CDR3 is built from 14 residues. Looked up from germline, CDR1 is GTSNPN and CDR2 is SVGIG (reference sequence). V was pared by 1 base and J by 2 bases, with 11 bases between.

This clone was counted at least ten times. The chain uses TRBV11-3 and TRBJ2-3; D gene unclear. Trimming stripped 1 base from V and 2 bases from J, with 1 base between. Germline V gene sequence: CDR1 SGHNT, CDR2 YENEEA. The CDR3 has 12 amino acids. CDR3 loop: CASSLATDTQYF. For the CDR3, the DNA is TGTGCCAGCAGCTTAGCCACAGATACGCAGTATTTT.